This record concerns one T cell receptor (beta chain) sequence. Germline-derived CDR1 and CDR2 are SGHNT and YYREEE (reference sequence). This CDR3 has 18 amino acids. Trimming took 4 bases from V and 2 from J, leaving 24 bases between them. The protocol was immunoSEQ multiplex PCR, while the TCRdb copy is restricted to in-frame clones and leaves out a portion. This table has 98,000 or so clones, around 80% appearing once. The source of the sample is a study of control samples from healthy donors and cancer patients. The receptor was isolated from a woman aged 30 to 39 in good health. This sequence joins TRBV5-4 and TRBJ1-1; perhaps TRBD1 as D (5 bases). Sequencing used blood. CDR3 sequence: CASSPDLWGKGLNTEAFF. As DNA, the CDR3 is TGTGCCAGCAGCCCGGACCTTTGGGGGAAGGGGTTAAACACTGAAGCTTTCTTT.